This TCR beta chain was recovered during a study of T cell changes during pregnancy in multiple sclerosis. This CDR3 comprises 15 residues. Clones were read by immunoSEQ multiplex PCR, and TCRdb kept only the in-frame ones, dropping some. This sample carries around 60,000 clones, roughly 92% of them seen once, and the ten largest clones take 1.4%. This clonotype was obtained from a female donor with multiple sclerosis, enrolled in a pregnancy study. The chain employs TRBV21-1 and TRBJ2-3; whether TRBD2, the table's D call, matches the DNA was not checked. TRBV21-1 is classified as a pseudogene. This specimen was peripheral blood, taken in the second trimester of pregnancy. CDR3 DNA: TGTGCCAGCCGGGGGCAACAGTCAGCGGGGGATACGCAGTATTTT. It is translated as CASRGQQSAGDTQYF.